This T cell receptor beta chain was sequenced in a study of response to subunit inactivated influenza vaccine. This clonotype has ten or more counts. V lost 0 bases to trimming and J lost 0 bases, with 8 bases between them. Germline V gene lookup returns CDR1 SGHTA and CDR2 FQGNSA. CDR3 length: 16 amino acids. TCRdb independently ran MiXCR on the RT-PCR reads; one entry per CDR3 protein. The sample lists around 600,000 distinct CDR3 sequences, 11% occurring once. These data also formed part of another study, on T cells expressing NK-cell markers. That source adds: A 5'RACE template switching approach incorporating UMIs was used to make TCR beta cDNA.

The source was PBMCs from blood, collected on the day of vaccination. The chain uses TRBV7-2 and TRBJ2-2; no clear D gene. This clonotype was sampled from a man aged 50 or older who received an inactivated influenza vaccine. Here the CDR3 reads CASSLAASTNTGELFF. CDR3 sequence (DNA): TGTGCCAGCAGCTTAGCGGCATCTACGAACACCGGGGAGCTGTTTTTT.